These T cell receptor beta chains were read from a single sample in a study of OX40 agonist ivuxolimab in advanced cancers. TCRdb keeps only in-frame clones here, not all; method: immunoSEQ multiplex PCR. The table shows almost 45,000 clones, with 88% occurring only once. The material was CD4+ or CD8+ T cells sorted from blood, obtained in a trial of the OX40 agonist ivuxolimab. The receptor source for this set is an adult with an advanced solid tumor such as melanoma, head and neck, liver or kidney cancer. Each CDR3 is given with its conserved first and last residue. Fields, in order: J gene, clone size, V gene, D gene, CDR3 DNA, CDR3 protein. D genes are given only for firm matches. Expanded clones are given a class, and other clones once, few, many or no size at all.

>TRBJ1-5|.|TRBV27|.
TGTGCCACCAGGGACTTGGGGCAGGGAGTGAATCAGCCCCAGCATTTT
CATRDLGQGVNQPQHF
>TRBJ2-5|.|TRBV10-1|TRBD1
TGCGCCAGCAGTAAGCGACAGGGGGTGATGGAGACCCAGTACTTC
CASSKRQGVMETQYF
>TRBJ2-2|.|TRBV28|.
TGTGCCAGCAGTTCCATCACCGGGGAGCTGTTTTTT
CASSSITGELFF
>TRBJ2-3|.|TRBV4-1|.
TGCGCCAGCAGCCAAGAGGGGGACGTCAGGGAAGATACGCAGTATTTT
CASSQEGDVREDTQYF
>TRBJ2-3|.|TRBV7-6|TRBD1
TGTGCCAGCAGCGAGACAGGGTTTGGCACAGATACGCAGTATTTT
CASSETGFGTDTQYF
>TRBJ2-2|.|TRBV7-7|TRBD1
TGTGCCAGCAGCTTAGGACAGGGGGCTTGGAACACCGGGGAGCTGTTTTTT
CASSLGQGAWNTGELFF
>TRBJ2-1|.|TRBV6-6|.
TGTGCCAGCAGTTACGTGGGGCCATCCTACAATGAGCAGTTCTTC
CASSYVGPSYNEQFF
>TRBJ1-1|.|TRBV10-3|TRBD1
TGTGCCATCAACGAACAGGGGGGAACTGAAGCTTTCTTT
CAINEQGGTEAFF
>TRBJ2-3|.|TRBV14|.
TGTGCCAGCAGCCATTATGGGCCTTACGAGGGGGGGACAGATACGCAGTATTTT
CASSHYGPYEGGTDTQYF
>TRBJ2-5|.|TRBV4-3|TRBD1
TGCGCCAGCAGCCAATACAGGGGAGAGACCCAGTACTTC
CASSQYRGETQYF
>TRBJ1-1|few|TRBV4-1|.
TGCGCCAGCAGCCAAGTCCCCGCCTTGAACACTGAAGCTTTCTTT
CASSQVPALNTEAFF
>TRBJ1-2|.|TRBV4-3|TRBD1
TGCGCCAGCAGCCAAGATTTCGGACAGGGGGCGCCTGGCTACACCTTC
CASSQDFGQGAPGYTF
>TRBJ2-5|once|TRBV11-3|TRBD2
TGTGCCAGCAGTCGGGAGGGGGAGGAGACCCAGTACTTC
CASSREGEETQYF
>TRBJ2-5|.|TRBV6-1|.
TGTGCCAGCAGTCCGACTGATTATCAAGAGACCCAGTACTTC
CASSPTDYQETQYF
>TRBJ2-2|.|TRBV10-1|.
TGCGCCAGCAGGCACGAAGGGGACGGGGAGCTGTTTTTT
CASRHEGDGELFF
>TRBJ1-4|.|TRBV10-2|.
TGCGCCACCTCGGACGCAACTAATGAAAAACTGTTTTTT
CATSDATNEKLFF
>TRBJ1-1|.|TRBV27|TRBD1
TGTGCCAGCAGGCCAGACAGGGGTTACACTGAAGCTTTCTTT
CASRPDRGYTEAFF
>TRBJ1-1|.|TRBV5-4|TRBD1
TGTGCCAGCAGCTTCTTAGGACAGGCGAACACTGAAGCTTTCTTT
CASSFLGQANTEAFF
>TRBJ1-5|.|TRBV9|.
TGTGCCAGCAGCATCCAAGGGGGGGGGCAGCCCCAGCATTTT
CASSIQGGGQPQHF
>TRBJ2-3|.|TRBV19|.
TGTGCCAGTAGTATAGTTGCGAGCCTACCGACAGATACGCAGTATTTT
CASSIVASLPTDTQYF
>TRBJ2-1|.|TRBV14|.
TGTGCCAGCAGCCAAGGTTTGGGGAGCTCCTACAATGAGCAGTTCTTC
CASSQGLGSSYNEQFF